This T cell receptor (beta chain) was identified during a study of blood T cell repertoires in COVID-19 (dated by TCRdb to about 2020). General notes on the study: Samples from collaborators originated in the United States, Italy and Spain and spanned both the acute and convalescent phases of COVID-19. The material from the prospective study consisted of cDNA or gDNA derived from T cells, B-cell-depleted T cells, or PBMCs. The dataset comprised deeply sampled blood TCRbeta repertoires from subjects exposed to, actively infected with, or recovered from COVID-19. The repertoires were released in a freely available public database intended as a resource for research on the immune response to SARS-CoV-2. Samples came from the ongoing ImmuneRACE study (first 160 participants) plus 1,254 subjects from 6 global collaborators. Sample metadata almost always included a de-identified subject ID, COVID-19 status, age in years and sex. Where available, HLA class I and class II types were taken from metadata supplied by the sample provider and were not determined by assay-based typing.

On this clone: There is no known antigen for this receptor. Base qualities are not at hand, and no much larger clone is one base apart.

The immunoSEQ Assay, a bias-controlled multiplex PCR, was used to amplify TCRbeta CDR3 regions from genomic DNA. Per the authors' processing: Nucleated cell counts per sample were estimated from amplification of reference gene primers within the assay. To quantify the absolute abundance of each unique TCRbeta CDR3 rearrangement, sequence reads were collapsed and filtered. For each sample, productive Simpson clonality was calculated by taking the square root of Simpson's diversity index across productive rearrangements. Imported from immuneACCESS, the table was reduced by TCRdb to in-frame sequences with V and J called. These copies leave out some clones; in studies compared against another copy, an unresolved V gene accounts for under half, and the cause of the remainder is not known. V, J and clone size are taken as reported in that table, and D and trimming were inferred from the DNA itself. In all, the sample holds a few hundred thousand clones, and 90% of those were seen once. Around 1.9% of the sample is in the top ten clones.

One collaborating source in Seattle enrolled patients while the patients were actively infected and followed the patients over time throughout the course of disease. Collaborating institutions collected whole blood in K2EDTA tubes following their own protocols. Collaborator samples were shipped for TCRbeta analysis as frozen whole blood, isolated PBMCs, or DNA extracted from either sample type. Beyond this particular receptor, the publication reports: Clinical and demographic metadata were provided uncurated, with the amount varying by source and participant.

Inclusive of the bounding cysteine and phenylalanine, the CDR3 is 13 residues long. The only DNA kept is the CDR3, 39 bases in frame from the first base. From a lookup of the germline V gene, CDR1 and CDR2 are MNHEY and SVGEGT. Trimming takes 2 bases from V and 3 bases from J, and the germline ends sit 7 bases apart. Material for sequencing was peripheral blood. The V and J segments used are TRBV6-2 or TRBV6-3 and TRBJ1-2, with the D gene call left open. This TCR was recovered from an older woman with COVID-19, enrolled during active disease. The bases are TGTGCCAGCAGTTACCAACGGGACTATGGCTACACCTTC. Its product reads: CASSYQRDYGYTF.